This TCR beta chain came from a study of blood T cell repertoires in COVID-19. The CDR3 is 14 residues long. CDR1 is SNHLY and CDR2 is FYNNEI in the germline V gene. The germline V and J ends were trimmed by 5 bases and 1 base, with 11 bases remaining between them. Assay used: immunoSEQ multiplex PCR; TCRdb lists only in-frame clones, some missing. Of 200,000 to 250,000 clones listed, 86% are singletons. This clonotype originated in a woman between 50 and 59 years old in a cohort exposed to, infected with or recovered from COVID-19 (not recorded which). The rearrangement joins TRBV2 to TRBJ1-2; TRBD1 might be the D (5 bases). Material for sequencing was PBMCs or T cells enriched from blood (not recorded which). Here the CDR3 reads CASSPGNLNYGYTF. CDR3 coding DNA: TGTGCCAGCAGTCCAGGGAACCTTAACTATGGCTACACCTTC. The full variable domain, with the rest looked up from reference TRBV2 and TRBJ1-2, is EPEVTQTPSHQVTQMGQEVILRCVPISNHLYFYWYRQILGQKVEFLVSFYNNEISEKSEIFDDQFSVERPDGSNFTLKIRSTKLEDSAMYFCASSPGNLNYGYTFGSGTRLTVV.